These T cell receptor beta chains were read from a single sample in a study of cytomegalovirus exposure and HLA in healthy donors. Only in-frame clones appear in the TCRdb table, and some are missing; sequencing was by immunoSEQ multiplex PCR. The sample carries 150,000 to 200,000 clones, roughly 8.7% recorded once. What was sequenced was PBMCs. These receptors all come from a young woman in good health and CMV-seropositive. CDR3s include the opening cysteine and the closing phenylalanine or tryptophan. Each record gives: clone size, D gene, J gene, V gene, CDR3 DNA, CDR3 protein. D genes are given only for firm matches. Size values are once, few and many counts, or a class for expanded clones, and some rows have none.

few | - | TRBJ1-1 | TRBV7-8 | TGTGCCAGCAGCAGAGAGCCCGTTTCTTCCATGAACACTGAAGCTTTCTTT | CASSREPVSSMNTEAFF
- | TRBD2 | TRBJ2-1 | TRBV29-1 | TGCAGCGTTGGGACTAGGGCCTACAATGAGCAGTTCTTC | CSVGTRAYNEQFF
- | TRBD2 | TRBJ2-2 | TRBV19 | TGTGCCAGTAGTAGCAGGGAGTTCGGCGGGAGCGACACCGGGGAGCTGTTTTTT | CASSSREFGGSDTGELFF
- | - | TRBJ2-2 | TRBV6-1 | TGTGCCAGCAGTGAAGCGAGGGGGTGGACCGGGGAGCTGTTTTTT | CASSEARGWTGELFF
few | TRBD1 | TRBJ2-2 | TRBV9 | TGTGCCAGCAGCGCCTCGGGACAGGGGAACACCGGGGAGCTGTTTTTT | CASSASGQGNTGELFF
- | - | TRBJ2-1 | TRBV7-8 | TGTGCCAGCTGCGGGGTGAGTGGGGGAAGCTTGGGCTCCTACAATGAGCAGTTCTTC | CASCGVSGGSLGSYNEQFF
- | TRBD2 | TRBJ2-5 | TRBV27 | TGTGCCAGCAGTTGGGGTAGCGGGACCGCCGACCAAGAGACCCAGTACTTC | CASSWGSGTADQETQYF
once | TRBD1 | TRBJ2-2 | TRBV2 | TGTGCCAGCAGTGGGATCAGGGGGCCTTCCGGGGAGCTGTTTTTT | CASSGIRGPSGELFF
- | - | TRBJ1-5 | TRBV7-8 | TGTGCCAGCAGCTTAGAGGCGGGGTCCAATCAGCCCCAGCATTTT | CASSLEAGSNQPQHF
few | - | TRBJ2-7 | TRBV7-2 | TGTGCCAGCAGCCCAGGGGCCCTCGGGGCCTACGAGCAGTACTTC | CASSPGALGAYEQYF
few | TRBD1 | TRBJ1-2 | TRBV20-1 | TGCAGCACAGGGGGCGACTATGGCTACACCTTC | CSTGGDYGYTF
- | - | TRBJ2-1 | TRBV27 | TGTGCCAGCATAGGGAGCCCGTCCTACAATGAGCAGTTCTTC | CASIGSPSYNEQFF
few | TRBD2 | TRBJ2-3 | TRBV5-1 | TGCGCCAGCAGCCTTAGCGGGGGCACAGATACGCAGTATTTT | CASSLSGGTDTQYF
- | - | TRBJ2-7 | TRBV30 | TGTGCCTGGAGCAGGAAACAGTCCGGGATCCACTACGAGCAGTACTTC | CAWSRKQSGIHYEQYF
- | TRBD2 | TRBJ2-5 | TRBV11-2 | TGTGCCAGCAGCTTACTCCTCGGACTAGCGGGAGGTCGGGAGACCCAGTACTTC | CASSLLLGLAGGRETQYF
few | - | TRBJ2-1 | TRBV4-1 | TGCGCCAGCAAGACAGACAAGTACAATGAGCAGTTCTTC | CASKTDKYNEQFF
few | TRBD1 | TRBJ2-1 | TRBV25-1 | TGTGCCAGCAGTGAATCCAGGGGGTCGGACAATGAGCAGTTCTTC | CASSESRGSDNEQFF
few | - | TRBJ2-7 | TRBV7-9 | TGTGCCAGCAGCTTAGTCGTTTCGGGCGAGCAGTACTTC | CASSLVVSGEQYF
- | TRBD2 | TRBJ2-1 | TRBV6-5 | TGTGCCAGCAGTTCCCCGGGACTAGGAAGGGACCATGAGCAGTTCTTC | CASSSPGLGRDHEQFF
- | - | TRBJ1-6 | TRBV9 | TGTGCCAGCAGCGTAGCTACAGGGTCACCCCTCCACTTT | CASSVATGSPLHF
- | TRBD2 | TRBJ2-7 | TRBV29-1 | TGCAGCGTTCGTAGCGGGAGAACCTACGAGCAGTACTTC | CSVRSGRTYEQYF
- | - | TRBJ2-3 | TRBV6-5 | TGTGCCAGCAGTTACTCGGCGACTAGTCGAGATACGCAGTATTTT | CASSYSATSRDTQYF
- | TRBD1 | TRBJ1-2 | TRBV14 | TGTGCCAGCAGCCCGTGGACAGGGGTGGGCTACACCTTC | CASSPWTGVGYTF
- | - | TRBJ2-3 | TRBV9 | TGTGCCAGCAGCGTAGCCGGAGCCCAGAGCACAGATACGCAGTATTTT | CASSVAGAQSTDTQYF
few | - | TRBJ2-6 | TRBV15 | TGTGCCACCAGCCCGATCAGTTTCTCTGGGGCCAACGTCCTGACTTTC | CATSPISFSGANVLTF
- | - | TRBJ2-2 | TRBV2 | TGTGCCAGCAAGGGGGAAAACACCGGGGAGCTGTTTTTT | CASKGENTGELFF
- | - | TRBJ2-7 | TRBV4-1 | TGCGCCAGCAGCCAAGTGGTGGGGAGGCGGGGCTACGAGCAGTACTTC | CASSQVVGRRGYEQYF
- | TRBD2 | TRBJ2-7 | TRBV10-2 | TGCGCCAGCTTACTAGCGGGAGGCCTCCTTGGGGAGCAGTACTTC | CASLLAGGLLGEQYF
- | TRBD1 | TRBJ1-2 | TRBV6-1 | TGTGCCAGCAGTGAATGGACAGGGGGAGGCTATGGCTACACCTTC | CASSEWTGGGYGYTF
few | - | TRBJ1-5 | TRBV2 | TGTGCCAGCAGTGACAGGGTGGGGAGCAATCAGCCCCAGCATTTT | CASSDRVGSNQPQHF
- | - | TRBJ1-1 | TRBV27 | TGTGCCAGCAGTTCCGGGACATGGGCTTTCTTT | CASSSGTWAFF
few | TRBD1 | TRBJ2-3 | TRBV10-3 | TGTGCCACCGCGAGCCGTTCCGGACAGGGAACAGATACGCAGTATTTT | CATASRSGQGTDTQYF
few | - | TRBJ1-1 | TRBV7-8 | TGTGCCAGCACCCCCCGGGTGAGTGTGAGGGAGGCTGAAGCTTTCTTT | CASTPRVSVREAEAFF
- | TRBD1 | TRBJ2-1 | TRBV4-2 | TGTGCCAGCAGCCGGTCGAGGGAAGGACAGGGCCACTACAATGAGCAGTTCTTC | CASSRSREGQGHYNEQFF
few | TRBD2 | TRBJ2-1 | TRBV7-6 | TGTGCCAGCAGCTCTCAGCGGGAGACTCCCCAGTTCTTC | CASSSQRETPQFF
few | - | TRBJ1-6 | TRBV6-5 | TGTGCCAGCAGTTACTCGTTACGGGATTCACCCCTCCACTTT | CASSYSLRDSPLHF
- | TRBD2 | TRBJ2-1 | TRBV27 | TGTGCCAGCCGGCGTGGGGCTAGCGGGGGCCGGATTTACAATGAGCAGTTCTTC | CASRRGASGGRIYNEQFF
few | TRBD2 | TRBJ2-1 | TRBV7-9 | TGTGCCAGCATCCGACTAGCGGATTACAATGAGCAGTTCTTC | CASIRLADYNEQFF
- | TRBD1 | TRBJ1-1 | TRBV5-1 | TGCGCCAGCAGCACCGGACAGGGATACACTGAAGCTTTCTTT | CASSTGQGYTEAFF
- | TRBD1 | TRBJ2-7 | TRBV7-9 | TGTGCCAGCATGGGACAGACCCTCTACGAGCAGTACTTC | CASMGQTLYEQYF
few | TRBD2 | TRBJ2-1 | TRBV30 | TGTGCCTGGAGTGTAGGCGGGAGCTCCTACAATGAGCAGTTCTTC | CAWSVGGSSYNEQFF
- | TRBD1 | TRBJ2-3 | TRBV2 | TGTGCCACCGGGACAGGGGAGGGTCGGACGCAGTATTTT | CATGTGEGRTQYF
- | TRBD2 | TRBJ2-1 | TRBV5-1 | TGCGCCAGCAGCTTGGTTAAAGGGGGACTAGCTTCGAATGAGCAGTTCTTC | CASSLVKGGLASNEQFF
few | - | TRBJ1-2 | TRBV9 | TGTGCCAGCAGCGTGGCCCCGCGGGGCTACACCTTC | CASSVAPRGYTF
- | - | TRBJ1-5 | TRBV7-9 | TGTGCCAGCAGCTTATCGGGGGGGGAGACGCAGCCCCAGCATTTT | CASSLSGGETQPQHF